This TCR beta chain was recorded in a study of beta chain features in type 1 diabetes. The sequenced template was cDNA made from the entire isolated RNA. The method was immunoSEQ multiplex PCR; TCRdb's version includes in-frame clones alone and lacks a portion of them. The sample lists approximately 340,000 clones, approximately 16% occurring once. Study-wide points: A moderate, significant TCRB CDR3 shortening appeared in type 1 diabetes across four CD4+ subsets. Cells that show high TCR expression could be over-represented by cDNA sequencing. For patients and controls alike, PCR might favor shorter templates to the same degree.

This CDR3 comprises 13 residues. Germline V gene lookup returns CDR1 SGHRS and CDR2 YFSETQ. A remark on this clone: Its cognate antigen is unknown. Mismatch with germline at one junction end may stem from a read error.

This chain connects TRBV5-1 to TRBJ1-2; no clear D gene. Sequencing input: naive CD4+ T cells from blood. This TCR was sampled from a woman aged 18-35 years in good health. CDR3 residues: CASSLWGADSWNF. The CDR3 DNA sequence: TGCGCCAGCAGCTTGTGGGGAGCGGACTCATGGAACTTC.